These 10 T cell receptor beta chains were all obtained from the same sample, sequenced in a study of T-cell memory formation after mild COVID-19. TCRdb passed the 5' RACE reads through MiXCR, listing each CDR3 protein once. The sample lists fewer than 200,000 distinct CDR3 sequences, approximately 18% occurring once. Sequences were obtained from PBMCs or a T cell subset sorted from them (not recorded which). Receptors were obtained from a young man who had mild COVID-19 (a few samples of this study predate the infection). Cell type and time point are not known.

This clonotype has just one count. This rearrangement joins TRBV18 to TRBJ2-6, with 7 nucleotides matching TRBD1. The CDR3 runs to 16 residues. Germline CDR1 is KGHSH and CDR2 is LQKENI. V lost 3 bases, J lost 2 bases, and 4 bases stayed unmatched. CDR3 residues: CASSPGQNTGANVLTF. The CDR3 DNA reads as TGTGCCAGCTCACCGGGACAGAATACTGGGGCCAACGTCCTGACTTTC. The full variable domain, its missing parts supplied by reference TRBV18 and TRBJ2-6, is NAGVMQNPRHLVRRRGQEARLRCSPMKGHSHVYWYRQLPEEGLKFMVYLQKENIIDESGMPKERFSAEFPKEGPSILRIQQVVRGDSAAYFCASSPGQNTGANVLTFGAGSRLTVL.

This clonotype was seen a few times. The chain employs TRBV7-2 and TRBJ2-1, with D possibly being TRBD2 (6 bases). The V end lost 5 bases, the J end lost 0 bases, and 14 bases lay between the germline ends. The germline CDR1 and CDR2 sequences are SGHTA and FQGNSA. The CDR3 has 16 amino acids. The chain's CDR3 is CASSPLAGYSYNEQFF. The CDR3 bases are TGTGCCAGCAGCCCATTGGCGGGGTACTCCTACAATGAGCAGTTCTTC.

This clonotype was counted ten times or more. The chain recombines TRBV4-2 with TRBJ2-1; 10 bases match TRBD2. Germline V gene data show CDR1 as LGHNA and CDR2 as YNFKEQ. The junction had 7 bases not matched to a gene; V was cut back by 0 bases and J by 8 bases. This CDR3 comprises 16 residues. CDR3 nucleotides: TGTGCCAGCAGCCAAGAAGTAGCGGGGGGTTACGATGAGCAGTTCTTC. Translation: CASSQEVAGGYDEQFF.

This clonotype was detected only a few times. The chain carries TRBV7-9 and TRBJ1-2; D might be TRBD1 (6 bases). This CDR3 region has 16 residues. V was shortened by 5 bases and J by 2 bases, with 18 bases between the two germline ends. Per germline, CDR1 SEHNR and CDR2 FQNEAQ (reference sequence). Here the CDR3 reads CASSRNAQGPNYGYTF. The CDR3 region has the DNA TGTGCCAGCAGCCGTAACGCACAGGGACCGAACTATGGCTACACCTTC.

The V and J genes are TRBV20-1 and TRBJ1-2, with D possibly being TRBD1 (5 bases). V was trimmed by 3 bases and J by 4 bases, leaving 15 bases between them. The CDR3 consists of 14 residues. The V gene's germline CDR1 is DFQATT and CDR2 SNEGSKA (reference sequence). Here the CDR3 reads CSARIGGEGYGYTF. DNA for the CDR3: TGCAGTGCTAGGATTGGGGGAGAGGGCTATGGCTACACCTTC.

This clonotype has a handful of counts. This rearrangement joins TRBV4-3 to TRBJ2-3; tentatively, D is TRBD2 (6 bases). V was cut by 3 bases and J by 0 bases, with 13 bases left in between. The CDR3 sequence is 16 residues long. From germline, CDR1 is LGHNA and CDR2 YSLEER. CDR3 sequence reads: CASSQTAGPSTDTQYF. The CDR3 coding sequence is TGCGCCAGCAGCCAGACCGCGGGGCCTAGCACAGATACGCAGTATTTT.

The gene calls are TRBV2 and TRBJ2-7, with TRBD1 matching over 11 bases. This CDR3 has 17 amino acids. Germline CDR1 is SNHLY and CDR2 is FYNNEI. J was trimmed by 2 bases and V by 0 bases; bases with no gene match: 6. This CDR3 is CASSEALTGQGAYEQYF. Written as DNA, the CDR3 is TGTGCCAGCAGTGAAGCGCTTACGGGACAGGGGGCCTACGAGCAGTACTTC.

The gene calls are TRBV6-5 and TRBJ2-7; a possible D gene is TRBD2 (6 bases). The CDR3 has 16 amino acids. Per the germline V gene, CDR1 is MNHEY and CDR2 is SVGAGI. V lost 7 bases and J lost 5, with 24 bases in between. This chain's CDR3 is CASILPRPRGLHEQYF. The CDR3 DNA sequence: TGTGCCAGCATTCTCCCACGGCCAAGGGGACTCCACGAGCAGTACTTC.

The genes are TRBV12-3 or TRBV12-4 and TRBJ1-1; 7 nucleotides line up with TRBD1. V lost 5 bases, J lost 1 base, and 4 bases stayed unmatched. CDR3 length: 14 residues. The CDR3 sequence is CASSPGQSNTEAFF. The DNA of the CDR3 is TGTGCCAGCAGTCCGGGACAGTCGAACACTGAAGCTTTCTTT.

This chain joins TRBV30 and TRBJ2-7; 8 nucleotides align to TRBD2. V trimming: 1 base; J trimming: 7 bases; junction bases outside the gene matches: 6. Germline V gene data show CDR1 as GTSNPN and CDR2 as SVGIG (reference sequence). CDR3 size: 13 residues. DNA for the CDR3: TGTGCCTGGAGTGCCCAGCGGGGGAAGGAGCAGTACTTC. It specifies CAWSAQRGKEQYF.